This record concerns one T cell receptor (beta chain) sequence. The source of the sample is a study of T cells in Graves' hyperthyroidism and ophthalmopathy. Germline CDR1 and CDR2: MNHNS and SASEGT. Trimming stripped 6 bases from V and 2 bases from J, with 14 bases between. The CDR3 has 14 residues. Each diagnosis was grounded in clinical symptoms, serum thyroxine and TRAb, thyroid ultrasound, and orbital computed tomography. PBMCs stemmed from about 9.7 ml fresh peripheral blood. RNA transcripts were the template for amplifying TCR beta CDR3 regions. TCR CDR3 underwent first-round RT-PCR with the HTBI primer set. TCRdb independently ran MiXCR on the multiplex PCR reads; one entry per CDR3 protein. The sample lists about 52,000 distinct CDR3 sequences; roughly 50% were seen once.

Sequencing was done on a sample of blood. The TCR originated in a woman in her 50s with Graves' ophthalmopathy. The chain has TRBV6-1 and TRBJ2-7; possibly TRBD1 for D (5 bases). CDR3 loop: CASSQDLQAYEQYF. Written as DNA, the CDR3 is TGTGCCAGCAGCCAAGATCTACAGGCCTACGAGCAGTACTTC.